The rows below give T cell receptor beta chains drawn from one sample of a study of metastatic and nonmetastatic thyroid tumors. TCRdb reanalyzed the PCR reads via MiXCR. The sample shows approximately 79,000 clones, around 7.8% of them seen only once. Material for sequencing was blood. Receptors were obtained from a female donor with papillary thyroid cancer or a benign thyroid nodule (not recorded which). Some clones in this sample may be carry-over from other donors' samples. Both conserved end residues are part of each CDR3. A D gene is named only where the DNA matches it firmly. A clone size is listed for some rows: how often the clone was seen (once, few, many), or a class if it is expanded.

abundance,d_gene,j_gene,len,v_gene,CDR3aa,CDR3nt
many,TRBD1,TRBJ2-5,15,TRBV10-1,CASSESTTGGETQYF,TGCGCCAGCAGTGAGTCGACGACAGGGGGGGAGACCCAGTACTTC
.,.,TRBJ1-3,17,TRBV5-1,CASSPRTFRNSGNAIYF,TGCGCCAGCAGCCCCAGGACTTTCCGAAACTCTGGAAACGCCATATATTTT
many,.,TRBJ2-1,17,TRBV30,CAWISITAGASYNEQFF,TGTGCCTGGATCAGTATCACCGCGGGGGCTTCCTACAATGAGCAGTTCTTC
many,.,TRBJ1-1,13,TRBV5-4,CASSLGENTEAFF,TGTGCCAGCAGCTTGGGGGAGAACACTGAAGCTTTCTTT
many,TRBD2,TRBJ2-7,13,TRBV20-1,CSVPDGPGGEQYF,TGCAGTGTTCCGGACGGACCCGGGGGGGAGCAGTACTTC
many,.,TRBJ2-5,15,TRBV12-3/TRBV12-4,CASSLAKGEGETQYF,TGTGCCAGCAGTTTAGCTAAGGGGGAGGGGGAGACCCAGTACTTC
many,TRBD1,TRBJ1-6,14,TRBV20-1,CSVRQGGNNSPLHF,TGCAGTGTTAGACAGGGAGGGAATAATTCACCCCTCCACTTT
.,TRBD1,TRBJ2-7,16,TRBV6-2/TRBV6-3,CASKTPGQGTYYEQYF,TGTGCCAGCAAAACCCCAGGACAGGGAACTTACTACGAGCAGTACTTC
many,.,TRBJ2-7,15,TRBV19,CASSTRTGPSYEQYF,TGTGCCAGTAGTACTCGAACCGGGCCTTCCTACGAGCAGTACTTC
many,TRBD1,TRBJ1-1,14,TRBV28,CASSPGTVNTEAFF,TGTGCCAGCAGCCCAGGGACAGTGAACACTGAAGCTTTCTTT
few,.,TRBJ1-2,15,TRBV12-3/TRBV12-4,CASSPRKGENYGYTF,TGTGCCAGCAGTCCAAGAAAAGGGGAAAACTATGGCTACACCTTC
many,TRBD2,TRBJ2-2,15,TRBV6-1,CASSELGGGTGELFF,TGTGCCAGCAGTGAACTTGGCGGGGGGACCGGGGAGCTGTTTTTT
many,.,TRBJ2-1,15,TRBV20-1,CSARDTLSSYNEQFF,TGCAGTGCTAGAGATACCCTAAGCTCCTACAATGAGCAGTTCTTC
many,.,TRBJ2-7,15,TRBV5-1,CASSFSRDVSYEQYF,TGCGCCAGCAGCTTTAGCCGGGACGTCTCCTACGAGCAGTACTTC
many,.,TRBJ1-1,16,TRBV4-1,CASSQASDRMNTEAFF,TGCGCCAGCAGCCAAGCCTCTGACAGGATGAACACTGAAGCTTTCTTT
many,.,TRBJ1-5,17,TRBV2,CASSEEGGQLSNQPQHF,TGTGCCAGCAGTGAAGAAGGGGGTCAGCTTAGCAATCAGCCCCAGCATTTT
many,.,TRBJ2-7,19,TRBV11-2,CASSLVWVSPRQITYEQYF,TGTGCCAGCAGCTTAGTCTGGGTTAGTCCGAGACAGATTACATACGAGCAGTACTTC
many,.,TRBJ2-7,12,TRBV7-9,CASSPGEYEQYF,TGTGCCAGCAGTCCAGGGGAATACGAGCAGTACTTC
many,TRBD2,TRBJ2-1,19,TRBV5-4,CASSLGLAGGPGAYNEQFF,TGTGCCAGCAGCTTGGGACTAGCGGGGGGGCCGGGAGCCTACAATGAGCAGTTCTTC
many,.,TRBJ2-3,14,TRBV20-1,CSATGGARTDTQYF,TGCAGTGCTACCGGCGGGGCCCGCACAGATACGCAGTATTTT
many,.,TRBJ1-4,17,TRBV14,CASSPRQETATNEKLFF,TGTGCCAGCAGCCCTCGACAGGAGACCGCAACTAATGAAAAACTGTTTTTT
many,.,TRBJ1-2,16,TRBV2,CASNRGGATPESGYTF,TGTGCCAGCAACCGGGGGGGTGCAACCCCGGAGTCTGGCTACACCTTC
many,.,TRBJ1-1,12,TRBV20-1,CSARDLAAEAFF,TGCAGTGCTAGAGATCTAGCGGCTGAAGCTTTCTTT
many,.,TRBJ2-7,14,TRBV12-3/TRBV12-4,CASGVSGSYTEQYF,TGTGCCAGCGGAGTCAGCGGATCTTACACGGAGCAGTACTTC
.,TRBD1,TRBJ1-2,14,TRBV6-4,CASSDSGGADFYTF,TGTGCCAGCAGTGATTCAGGGGGCGCGGATTTCTACACCTTC
.,.,TRBJ2-7,12,TRBV20-1,CSALSRRDEQYF,TGCAGTGCTCTTTCAAGACGAGACGAGCAGTACTTC
.,.,TRBJ1-2,11,TRBV20-1,CSAPASYGYTF,TGCAGTGCCCCCGCCAGCTATGGCTACACCTTC
many,.,TRBJ1-2,14,TRBV18,CASSPTAGEAGYTF,TGTGCCAGCTCACCAACCGCAGGGGAGGCTGGCTACACCTTC
many,.,TRBJ2-1,12,TRBV6-2/TRBV6-3,CASSQTPNEQFF,TGTGCCAGCAGTCAGACTCCAAATGAGCAGTTCTTC
many,TRBD1,TRBJ2-7,14,TRBV6-1,CASRLPGQGYEQYF,TGTGCCAGCAGACTCCCGGGACAGGGCTACGAGCAGTACTTC
many,TRBD2,TRBJ2-1,16,TRBV20-1,CSARELGTSRRNEQFF,TGCAGTGCTAGAGAACTCGGGACTAGTAGGCGCAATGAGCAGTTCTTC
many,TRBD2,TRBJ2-2,16,TRBV2,CASRLTSGGHTGELFF,TGTGCCAGCAGGCTGACTAGCGGGGGGCACACCGGGGAGCTGTTTTTT
few,.,TRBJ1-3,13,TRBV29-1,CSGKQGNGNTIYF,TGCAGCGGCAAACAGGGAAATGGAAACACCATATATTTT
few,.,TRBJ1-1,13,TRBV20-1,CSARVLTDTEAFF,TGCAGTGCTAGAGTCTTGACGGACACTGAAGCTTTCTTT
many,.,TRBJ1-5,15,TRBV5-5,CASSFSSGSNQPQHF,TGTGCCAGCAGCTTCTCGTCGGGTAGCAATCAGCCCCAGCATTTT
many,.,TRBJ2-3,12,TRBV2,CASSELSDTQYF,TGTGCCAGCAGTGAGCTATCAGATACGCAGTATTTT
many,.,TRBJ1-4,11,TRBV6-1,CASATNEKLFF,TGTGCCTCAGCAACTAATGAAAAACTGTTTTTT
many,.,TRBJ2-1,13,TRBV7-3,CASSQSIGNEQFF,TGTGCCAGCTCGCAGTCCATCGGCAATGAGCAGTTCTTC
many,.,TRBJ1-2,14,TRBV7-9,CASSRLDSRHGYTF,TGTGCCAGCAGCCGACTTGACAGCCGACATGGCTACACCTTC
many,.,TRBJ2-1,13,TRBV7-3,CASSPGFYNEQFF,TGTGCCAGCAGCCCGGGGTTTTACAATGAGCAGTTCTTC
many,.,TRBJ1-2,14,TRBV6-1,CASSEGRGGYGYTF,TGTGCCAGCAGTGAAGGGCGAGGGGGCTATGGCTACACCTTC
many,TRBD1,TRBJ1-5,15,TRBV27,CASSSPTGGDQPQHF,TGTGCCAGCAGTTCCCCGACAGGGGGCGATCAGCCCCAGCATTTT
many,TRBD1,TRBJ2-2,15,TRBV24-1,CATSDYRGNTGELFF,TGTGCCACCAGTGACTACAGGGGGAACACCGGGGAGCTGTTTTTT
many,TRBD1,TRBJ2-7,15,TRBV2,CASSGLRQGRNEQYF,TGTGCCAGCAGTGGGCTCCGACAGGGGAGGAACGAGCAGTACTTC
many,.,TRBJ1-6,13,TRBV9,CASSVGRNSPLHF,TGTGCCAGCAGCGTGGGACGTAATTCACCCCTCCACTTT
many,.,TRBJ1-6,14,TRBV6-1,CASSSRTDNSPLHF,TGTGCCAGCAGTTCGAGGACTGATAATTCACCCCTCCACTTT
few,.,TRBJ1-2,9,TRBV20-1,CSARDGYTF,TGCAGTGCTAGGGACGGCTACACCTTC
few,TRBD1,TRBJ2-5,13,TRBV6-1,CASSERQGETQYF,TGTGCCAGCAGTGAAAGACAGGGGGAGACCCAGTACTTC
many,.,TRBJ2-5,15,TRBV11-3,CASSLGGGRIETQYF,TGTGCCAGCAGCTTAGGAGGGGGACGGATAGAGACCCAGTACTTC
.,TRBD1,TRBJ1-6,14,TRBV9,CASSPGQGYSPLHF,TGTGCCAGCAGCCCAGGACAGGGTTATTCACCCCTCCACTTT
.,.,TRBJ2-2,13,TRBV18,CASSPSPTGELFF,TGTGCCAGCTCACCAAGCCCCACCGGGGAGCTGTTTTTT
many,TRBD2,TRBJ2-2,17,TRBV6-4,CASSAGLAGGHTGELFF,TGTGCCAGCAGTGCCGGACTAGCGGGGGGACACACCGGGGAGCTGTTTTTT
many,TRBD2,TRBJ2-3,15,TRBV20-1,CSAGWRGGSTDTQYF,TGCAGTGCGGGATGGCGGGGGGGTAGCACAGATACGCAGTATTTT
many,.,TRBJ1-2,16,TRBV4-1,CASSQVSFGTSYGYTF,TGCGCCAGCAGCCAAGTGTCCTTCGGGACCTCTTATGGCTACACCTTC
many,TRBD1,TRBJ2-5,12,TRBV30,CAWSVQGASQYF,TGTGCCTGGAGTGTACAGGGGGCTAGTCAGTACTTC
many,TRBD1,TRBJ1-5,16,TRBV20-1,CSALGQGLYSNQPQHF,TGCAGTGCTTTAGGACAGGGACTTTATAGCAATCAGCCCCAGCATTTT
many,.,TRBJ1-3,11,TRBV3-1,CASSPGNTIYF,TGTGCCAGCAGCCCTGGAAACACCATATATTTT
many,TRBD2,TRBJ2-1,15,TRBV14,CASSHPSGGAWEQFF,TGTGCCAGCAGCCACCCTAGCGGGGGGGCCTGGGAGCAGTTCTTC